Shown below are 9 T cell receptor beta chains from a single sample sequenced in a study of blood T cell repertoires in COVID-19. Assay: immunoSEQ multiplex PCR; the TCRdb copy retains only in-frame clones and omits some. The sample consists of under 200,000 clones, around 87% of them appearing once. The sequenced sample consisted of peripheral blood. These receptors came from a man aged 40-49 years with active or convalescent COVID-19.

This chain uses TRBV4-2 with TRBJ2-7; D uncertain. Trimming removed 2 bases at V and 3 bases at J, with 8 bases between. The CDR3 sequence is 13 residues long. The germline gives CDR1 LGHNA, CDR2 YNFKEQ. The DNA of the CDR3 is TGTGCCAGCAGCCAAAGGCAGGACTACGAGCAGTACTTC. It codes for CASSQRQDYEQYF.

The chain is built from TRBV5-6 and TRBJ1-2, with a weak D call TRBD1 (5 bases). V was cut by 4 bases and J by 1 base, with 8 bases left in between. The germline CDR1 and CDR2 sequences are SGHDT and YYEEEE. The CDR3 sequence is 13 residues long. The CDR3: CASSPGLNYGYTF. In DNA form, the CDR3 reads TGTGCCAGCAGCCCGGGACTTAACTATGGCTACACCTTC.

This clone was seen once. CDR3: CASSNSGGPQELFF. As DNA, the CDR3 is TGCGCCAGCTCTAATAGCGGGGGCCCGCAGGAGCTGTTTTTT. The J gene is TRBJ2-2, the V gene TRBV5-1; 9 nucleotides line up with TRBD2. This CDR3 is 14 amino acids long. The junction had 11 bases not matched to a gene; V was cut back by 7 bases and J by 10 bases. In germline, CDR1 is SGHRS, CDR2 YFSETQ.

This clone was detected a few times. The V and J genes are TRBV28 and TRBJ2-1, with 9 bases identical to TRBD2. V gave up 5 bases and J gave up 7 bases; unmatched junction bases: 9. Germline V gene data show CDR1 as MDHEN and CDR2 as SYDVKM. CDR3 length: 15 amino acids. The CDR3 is CASSVLAGRGNEQFF. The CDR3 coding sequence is TGTGCCAGCAGTGTCCTAGCGGGGCGGGGGAATGAGCAGTTCTTC.

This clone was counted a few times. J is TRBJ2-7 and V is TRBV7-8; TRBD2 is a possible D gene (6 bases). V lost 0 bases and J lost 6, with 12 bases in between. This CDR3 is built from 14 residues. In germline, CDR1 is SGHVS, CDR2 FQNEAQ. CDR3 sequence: CASSLANGGVEQYF. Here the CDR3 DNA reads TGTGCCAGCAGCTTAGCTAACGGCGGGGTCGAGCAGTACTTC.

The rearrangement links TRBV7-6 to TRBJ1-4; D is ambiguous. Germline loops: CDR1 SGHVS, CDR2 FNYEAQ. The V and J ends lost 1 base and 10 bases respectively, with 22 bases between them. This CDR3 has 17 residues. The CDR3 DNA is TGTGCCAGCAGCTTAGGGCCTGGGAGGGAGCCGGTTGTAAAACTGTTTTTT. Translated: CASSLGPGREPVVKLFF.

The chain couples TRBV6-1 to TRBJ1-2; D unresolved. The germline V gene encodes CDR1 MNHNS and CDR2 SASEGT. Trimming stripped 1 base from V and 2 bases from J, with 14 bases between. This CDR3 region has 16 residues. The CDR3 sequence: CASSEEVRRANYGYTF. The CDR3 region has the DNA TGTGCCAGCAGTGAAGAGGTGCGGCGGGCCAACTATGGCTACACCTTC.

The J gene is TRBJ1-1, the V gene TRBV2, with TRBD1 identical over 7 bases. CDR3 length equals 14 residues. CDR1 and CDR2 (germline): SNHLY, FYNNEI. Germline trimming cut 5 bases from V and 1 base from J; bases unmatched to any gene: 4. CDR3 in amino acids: CASSSGTENTEAFF. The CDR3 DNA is TGTGCCAGCAGTTCCGGGACAGAGAACACTGAAGCTTTCTTT.

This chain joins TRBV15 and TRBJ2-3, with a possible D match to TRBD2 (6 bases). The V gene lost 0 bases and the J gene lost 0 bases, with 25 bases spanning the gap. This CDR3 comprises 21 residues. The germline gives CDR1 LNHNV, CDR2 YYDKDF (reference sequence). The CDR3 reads CATSRDDSDRASDLSTDTQYF. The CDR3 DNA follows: TGTGCCACCAGCAGAGATGATAGCGACCGTGCTAGCGATCTTAGCACAGATACGCAGTATTTT.